This T cell receptor beta chain was sequenced in a study of blood T cell repertoires in COVID-19. About the research overall: Specimens from acute and convalescent COVID-19 originated in the United States, Italy and Spain.

Clones were sequenced by immunoSEQ multiplex PCR, and TCRdb holds only the in-frame ones, with some missing. The sample holds a few hundred thousand clones, 80% to 90% seen once. Per the germline V gene, CDR1 is SQVTM and CDR2 is ANQGSEA. V lost 2 bases to trimming and J lost 6 bases; unmatched junction nucleotides: 10. The CDR3 is 16 amino acids. Participants came from about two dozen US areas, aged about 18 to 95 years. Two negative PCRs, clearance, or symptom resolution had been documented for recovered Cohort 3 donors. The sample taken for sequencing was PBMCs or T cells enriched from blood (not recorded which). The source of this sequence is a man aged 30-40 years who had recovered from COVID-19. The rearrangement joins TRBV29-1 to TRBJ2-3; TRBD2 agrees at 11 bases. This CDR3 reads CSVESRLAGLEDTQYF. The CDR3 nucleotides are TGCAGCGTTGAATCTCGACTAGCGGGGCTCGAGGATACGCAGTATTTT.